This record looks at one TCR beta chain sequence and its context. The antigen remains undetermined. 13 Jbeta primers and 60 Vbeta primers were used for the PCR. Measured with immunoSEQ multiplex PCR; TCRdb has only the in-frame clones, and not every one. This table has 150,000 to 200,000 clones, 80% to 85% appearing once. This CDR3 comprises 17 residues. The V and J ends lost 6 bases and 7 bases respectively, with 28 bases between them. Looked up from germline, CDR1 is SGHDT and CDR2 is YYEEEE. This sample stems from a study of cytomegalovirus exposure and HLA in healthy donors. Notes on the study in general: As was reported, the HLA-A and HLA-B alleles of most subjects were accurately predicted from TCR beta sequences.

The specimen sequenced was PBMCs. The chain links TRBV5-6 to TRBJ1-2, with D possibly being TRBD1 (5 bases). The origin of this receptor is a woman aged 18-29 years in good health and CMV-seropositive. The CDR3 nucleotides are TGTGCCAGCACCAGGGTCGGACACGTCGATATTAGTGGTGGCTACACCTTC. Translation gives CASTRVGHVDISGGYTF.